This T cell receptor (beta chain) was identified during a study of OX40 agonist ivuxolimab in advanced cancers. Study-level information: A male proportion of more than 75% was recorded, with mean age approximately 60 years and range about 23 to 80. Overall study findings and caveats: Expanded clones belonging to CD8+ T cells outnumbered, on average, those of CD4+.

Data came from immunoSEQ multiplex PCR; TCRdb stores just in-frame clones and leaves some out. The sample lists tens of thousands of clones; about 88% were seen once. About this clone: Antigen: not known.

This CDR3 is 14 amino acids long. Trimming left V 4 bases short and J 5 bases short, with 11 bases between. Germline V gene lookup returns CDR1 LGHNA and CDR2 YSLEER. The sequence derives from an adult with an advanced solid tumor such as melanoma, head and neck, liver or kidney cancer. The V call is TRBV4-3, the J call TRBJ1-4; weak D call: TRBD1 (5 bases). This sample comprised CD4+ or CD8+ T cells sorted from blood, obtained in a trial of the OX40 agonist ivuxolimab. In DNA, the CDR3 is TGCGCCAGCAGCCTGCGGGGGGACAATGAAAAACTGTTTTTT. As protein: CASSLRGDNEKLFF.